Following are 26 T cell receptor beta chains from one sample sequenced in a study of T cell changes during pregnancy in multiple sclerosis. TCRdb's table, derived via immunoSEQ multiplex PCR, lists solely in-frame clones and lacks some. The sample yields some 77,000 clones, over 85% seen once. The sequenced sample was peripheral blood, obtained in the second trimester of pregnancy. These TCRs come from a female donor in good health, enrolled as a control in a pregnancy study.

The rearrangement uses TRBV6-6 and TRBJ1-6, with TRBD1 identical over 7 bases. The CDR3 loop spans 14 amino acids. Germline values: CDR1 MNHNY, CDR2 SVGAGI (reference sequence). V shed 6 bases, J shed 5 bases, and the junction held 4 bases outside the gene matches. CDR3 sequence: CASSPTGNNSPLHF. CDR3 DNA: TGTGCCAGCAGCCCGACAGGGAATAATTCACCCCTCCACTTT.

The rearrangement uses TRBV14 and TRBJ1-1; D not resolved. The V gene lost 1 base and the J gene lost 4 bases, with 4 bases spanning the gap. The germline gives CDR1 SGHDN, CDR2 FVKESK. The CDR3 is made up of 12 amino acids. The CDR3 here is CASSQASTEAFF. CDR3 nucleotides: TGTGCCAGCAGCCAAGCCTCCACTGAAGCTTTCTTT.

The chain carries TRBV11-2 and TRBJ2-2; TRBD2 aligns across 7 bases. CDR3 length equals 16 residues. Trimming at V came to 5 bases and at J to 0 bases, leaving 6 bases not matched to a gene. CDR1 and CDR2 from the germline V gene are SGHAT and FQNNGV. Here the CDR3 reads CASSPGLGTNTGELFF. The CDR3 nucleotides are TGTGCCAGCAGCCCTGGACTAGGAACGAACACCGGGGAGCTGTTTTTT.

In DNA, the CDR3 is TGTGCCAGTAGTCCCATGACAGGGGTTAACACTGAAGCTTTCTTT. Amino acid sequence: CASSPMTGVNTEAFF. The chain uses TRBV19 and TRBJ1-1; 8 nucleotides agree with TRBD1. CDR3 length: 15 residues. Germline V gives CDR1 LNHDA, CDR2 SQIVND (reference sequence). V lost 5 bases and J lost 2; bases outside the gene matches: 7.

The gene calls are TRBV27 and TRBJ2-7, with TRBD2 identical over 7 bases. The CDR3 consists of 14 residues. Per the germline V gene, CDR1 is MNHEY and CDR2 is SMNVEV (reference sequence). V trimming: 3 bases; J trimming: 5 bases; junction bases outside the gene matches: 7. DNA of the CDR3: TGTGCCAGCAGTTTTACGACTAGCAACCACGAGCAGTACTTC. This gives the protein CASSFTTSNHEQYF.

The V and J genes are TRBV30 and TRBJ1-5; 12 nucleotides align to TRBD1. Germline loops: CDR1 GTSNPN, CDR2 SVGIG (reference sequence). V lost 1 base to trimming and J lost 0 bases; unmatched junction nucleotides: 7. The CDR3 consists of 18 residues. DNA for the CDR3: TGTGCCTGGAGTGACCGGGACAGGGGGCCTGATAGCAATCAGCCCCAGCATTTT. It translates to CAWSDRDRGPDSNQPQHF.

This sequence joins TRBV4-2 and TRBJ2-2; 12 bases map to TRBD2. Trimming cost V 4 bases and J 1 base; bases outside gene matches: 4. CDR3 length: 17 residues. Germline CDR1 and CDR2: LGHNA and YNFKEQ. In nucleotides, the CDR3 is TGTGCCAGCAGCCGAACGACTAGCGGGGGGAACACCGGGGAGCTGTTTTTT. This codes for CASSRTTSGGNTGELFF.

The V call is TRBV27, the J call TRBJ2-1, with 10 nucleotides matching TRBD1. The ends lost 5 bases at V and 8 bases at J; junction bases unmatched: 15. The CDR3 runs to 17 residues. Germline CDR1 reads MNHEY; CDR2 reads SMNVEV (reference sequence). CDR3 sequence (DNA): TGTGCCAGCAGTAACAGGGACAGGGGCCCGCTGTTAGATGAGCAGTTCTTC. Encoded protein: CASSNRDRGPLLDEQFF.

This clone showed up just a few times. The chain has TRBV28 and TRBJ1-1, with a tentative D call TRBD1 (5 bases). Germline CDR1 reads MDHEN; CDR2 reads SYDVKM. V was shortened by 6 bases and J by 1 base, with 9 bases between the two germline ends. The CDR3 has 13 amino acids. This CDR3 reads CASRTQGNTEAFF. The CDR3 DNA is TGTGCCAGCAGGACTCAGGGGAACACTGAAGCTTTCTTT.

The gene calls are TRBV5-6 and TRBJ1-2; D is unclear. Germline V gene sequence: CDR1 SGHDT, CDR2 YYEEEE. V lost 0 bases and J lost 0, with 12 bases in between. This CDR3 comprises 16 residues. CDR3 sequence: CASSLEGDRANYGYTF. In DNA, the CDR3 is TGTGCCAGCAGCTTGGAGGGAGACCGAGCTAACTATGGCTACACCTTC.

The table lists this clone with a count of one. The rearrangement uses TRBV7-2 and TRBJ2-3; TRBD2 matches at 8 bases. In germline, CDR1 is SGHTA, CDR2 FQGNSA. The CDR3 is 15 residues long. The V and J ends lost 5 bases and 3 bases, in that order; junction bases with no gene match: 7. For the CDR3, the DNA is TGTGCCAGCAGCCAATACGGGGGGGCAACAGATACGCAGTATTTT. Translation gives CASSQYGGATDTQYF.

The chain carries TRBV6-5 and TRBJ2-1, with 7 positions matching TRBD2. Losses at the gene ends were 5 bases for V and 10 bases for J; bases not matched to a gene: 8. The germline gives CDR1 MNHEY, CDR2 SVGAGI. The CDR3 spans 13 residues. The CDR3 coding sequence is TGTGCCAGCAGTGTTCTAGCGGAGGGGGAGCAGTTCTTC. This translates into CASSVLAEGEQFF.

The CDR3 spells CASSFRVQETQYF. In DNA, the CDR3 is TGTGCCAGCAGCTTCAGGGTTCAAGAGACCCAGTACTTC. V gene TRBV7-6 combines with J gene TRBJ2-5, with a tentative D call TRBD1 (5 bases). This CDR3 contains 13 residues. The V gene lost 3 bases and the J gene lost 2 bases, with 7 bases spanning the gap. Looked up from germline, CDR1 is SGHVS and CDR2 is FNYEAQ.

The J gene is TRBJ2-6, the V gene TRBV4-1; D is uncertain. V was pared by 0 bases and J by 4 bases, with 22 bases between. This CDR3 has 20 residues. Germline V gene sequence: CDR1 MGHRA, CDR2 YSYEKL. DNA of the CDR3: TGCGCCAGCAGCCAAGATTCCTTTGGGCCATCTTTCAGGGGGGCCAACGTCCTGACTTTC. It specifies CASSQDSFGPSFRGANVLTF.

The chain has TRBV18 and TRBJ1-5; D call uncertain. The germline gives CDR1 KGHSH, CDR2 LQKENI. The V end was cut by 3 bases, the J end by 2 bases, with 11 bases between. The CDR3 sequence is 15 residues long. Here the CDR3 DNA reads TGTGCCAGCTCACCCTCGGACTACCGCAATCAGCCCCAGCATTTT. Its translation is CASSPSDYRNQPQHF. Using reference TRBV18 and TRBJ1-5 for the parts outside the CDR3, the full variable domain is NAGVMQNPRHLVRRRGQEARLRCSPMKGHSHVYWYRQLPEEGLKFMVYLQKENIIDESGMPKERFSAEFPKEGPSILRIQQVVRGDSAAYFCASSPSDYRNQPQHFGDGTRLSIL.

The gene calls are TRBV5-8 and TRBJ1-3; D call uncertain. The germline V gene has CDR1 SGHTS and CDR2 YDEGEE. V gave up 1 base and J gave up 7 bases, with 12 bases separating them. The CDR3 is made up of 14 amino acids. The CDR3 nucleotides read TGTGCCAGCAGCTTGTATATTTCGAGGAACACCATATATTTT. Amino acid sequence: CASSLYISRNTIYF.

V usage is TRBV5-8 and J usage is TRBJ2-2; possible D gene TRBD1, 6 bases. The germline V gene has CDR1 SGHTS and CDR2 YDEGEE. V shed 2 bases and J shed 3 bases, with 11 bases lying between them. There are 15 residues in the CDR3. The CDR3 DNA is TGTGCCAGCAGCTTATATCCAGGGGACACCGGGGAGCTGTTTTTT. Translated: CASSLYPGDTGELFF.

J is TRBJ2-2 and V is TRBV7-9; 8 positions match TRBD1. V shed 7 bases and J 4 bases; nucleotides not matched to a gene: 14. Germline V gene data show CDR1 as SEHNR and CDR2 as FQNEAQ (reference sequence). This CDR3 has 17 residues. CDR3 region: CASIRPPRQGSTGELFF. The CDR3 DNA reads TGTGCCAGCATTCGTCCCCCGCGACAGGGGAGCACCGGGGAGCTGTTTTTT.

In regard to this clone: Germline and junction disagree at one end, which may indicate a read error. The gene calls are TRBV2 and TRBJ1-1; D remains ambiguous. Germline values: CDR1 SNHLY, CDR2 FYNNEI. This CDR3 comprises 14 residues. The DNA of the CDR3 is TGTGCCAGCAGTGAAACATACGGGGTCGCCGATAAACAGTTT. Its translation is CASSETYGVADKQF.

The rearrangement uses TRBV7-2 and TRBJ1-2; 9 positions match TRBD1. With V trimmed by 5 bases and J by 4 bases, 8 bases remained unmatched. Germline CDR1 and CDR2: SGHTA and FQGNSA. The CDR3 has 15 amino acids. The CDR3 sequence is CASSESGTGSYGYTF. As DNA, the CDR3 is TGTGCCAGCAGCGAATCCGGGACAGGGTCCTATGGCTACACCTTC.

This clone was seen only once. V and J are TRBV7-8 and TRBJ1-5, with TRBD1 as a possible D gene (6 bases). Germline V gives CDR1 SGHVS, CDR2 FQNEAQ. The CDR3 runs 15 residues. V was pared by 5 bases and J by 6 bases, with 17 bases between. CDR3 in DNA: TGTGCCAGCAGCCCGGCGGGGGCGGCCGGTCAGCCCCAGCATTTT. This gives the protein CASSPAGAAGQPQHF.

This clone occurred once. The rearrangement uses TRBV29-1 and TRBJ2-7; D is uncertain. This CDR3 is built from 12 residues. CDR1 is SQVTM and CDR2 is ANQGSEA in the germline V gene. The germline V and J ends were trimmed by 4 bases and 3 bases, with 10 bases remaining between them. CDR3 residues: CSVGSSGYEQYF. The DNA for the CDR3 is TGCAGCGTTGGGTCATCGGGCTACGAGCAGTACTTC.

J is TRBJ1-2 and V is TRBV7-3; tentative D call: TRBD1 (6 bases). The V end was cut by 5 bases, the J end by 2 bases, with 9 bases between. The CDR3 runs to 13 residues. Germline V gene lookup returns CDR1 SGHTA and CDR2 FQGTGA. The DNA for the CDR3 is TGTGCCAGCAGCCTAGGACAGAACTATGGCTACACCTTC. The encoded protein is CASSLGQNYGYTF.

This rearrangement joins TRBV5-6 to TRBJ2-7; 9 bases map to TRBD1. The CDR3 length is 13 residues. CDR1 and CDR2 (germline): SGHDT, YYEEEE. Trimming took 2 bases from V and 6 from J; bases not matched to a gene: 3. This CDR3 reads CASSLQGAREQYF. The CDR3 bases are TGTGCCAGCAGCTTACAGGGGGCCCGCGAGCAGTACTTC.

The V and J genes are TRBV2 and TRBJ2-7, with D unresolved. Trimming pared 6 bases from V and 9 bases from J, leaving 15 bases between. Germline assignment: CDR1 SNHLY and CDR2 FYNNEI. This CDR3 spans 12 amino acids. The CDR3 DNA is TGTGCCAGCAGATTATACGGTTTCTCGCAGTACTTC. It encodes CASRLYGFSQYF.

The CDR3 coding sequence is TGTGCCAGCAGCCCTGACAGGGTGCCGAACACTGAAGCTTTCTTT. Amino acid sequence: CASSPDRVPNTEAFF. The rearrangement uses TRBV7-6 and TRBJ1-1; 7 positions match TRBD1. The V gene end was trimmed by 5 bases and the J gene end by 1 base; junction bases not matched to a gene: 7. The CDR3 runs 15 residues. Germline V gene sequence: CDR1 SGHVS, CDR2 FNYEAQ.